These 22 T cell receptor beta chains were sequenced from one sample in a study of T cell responses to AZD1222 COVID-19 vaccine. Assay: immunoSEQ multiplex PCR; the TCRdb copy retains only in-frame clones and omits some. This table has about 150,000 clones, 75% to 95% appearing once. The sequences come from peripheral blood, collected 28 days after the second AZD1222 dose. The receptors were gathered from an adult who received the AZD1222 COVID-19 vaccine.

The CDR3 DNA follows: TGTGCCAGCAGCTTAGCGAGGGACGCTGAAGCTTTCTTT. This translates into CASSLARDAEAFF. This sequence joins TRBV7-9 and TRBJ1-1, with D perhaps TRBD1 (5 bases). Trimming removed 0 bases at V and 6 bases at J, with 8 bases between. The CDR3 runs 13 residues. The germline CDR1 and CDR2 sequences are SEHNR and FQNEAQ (reference sequence).

The rearrangement uses TRBV14 and TRBJ1-6; no clear D. CDR1 SGHDN and CDR2 FVKESK come from the germline V gene. This CDR3 contains 15 residues. Trimming stripped 1 base from V and 2 bases from J, with 6 bases between. CDR3 residues: CASSQVGTYNSPLHF. The CDR3 bases are TGTGCCAGCAGCCAAGTCGGCACCTATAATTCACCCCTCCACTTT. Combining the CDR3 with reference TRBV14 and TRBJ1-6 gives the whole variable domain EAGVTQFPSHSVIEKGQTVTLRCDPISGHDNLYWYRRVMGKEIKFLLHFVKESKQDESGMPNNRFLAERTGGTYSTLKVQPAELEDSGVYFCASSQVGTYNSPLHFGNGTRLTVT.

In this sample, this clone turned up a few times. The genes are TRBV27 and TRBJ1-1; D remains ambiguous. Germline CDR1 reads MNHEY; CDR2 reads SMNVEV (reference sequence). The CDR3 spans 13 residues. Trimming removed 2 bases from V and 0 bases from J, with 4 bases in between. CDR3 DNA sequence: TGTGCCAGCAGTTTAATTGTGAACACTGAAGCTTTCTTT. The encoded protein is CASSLIVNTEAFF.

This clone has only one observation. The chain combines TRBV28 with TRBJ2-7, with D hard to call. Between the trimmed V and J ends, which lost 8 bases and 4 bases, there was a span of 15 bases. The CDR3 is 13 residues long. Per the germline V gene, CDR1 is MDHEN and CDR2 is SYDVKM. CDR3 bases: TGTGCCAGCGCCTCAACGGGTGTATACGAGCAGTACTTC. Translating gives CASASTGVYEQYF.

CDR3 nucleotide sequence: TGTGCCATCAGTGGGCAGGTCAGCTCCTACAATGAGCAGTTCTTC. Its translation: CAISGQVSSYNEQFF. The chain joins TRBV10-3 to TRBJ2-1; D gene ambiguous. The CDR3 has 15 amino acids. V shed 4 bases and J shed 0 bases, with 10 bases lying between them. Germline V CDR1 and CDR2: ENHRY, SYGVKD.

The J gene is TRBJ1-3, the V gene TRBV3-1 (or the pseudogene TRBV3-2); D ambiguous. Germline V CDR1 and CDR2: LGHDT, YNNKEL (reference sequence). The CDR3 contains 13 residues. With 1 base removed from V and 1 base from J, the gap between germline ends came to 2 bases. This chain's CDR3 is CASSQGSGNTIYF. The CDR3, as DNA: TGTGCCAGCAGCCAAGGGTCTGGAAACACCATATATTTT.

The chain couples TRBV9 to TRBJ2-7, with TRBD2 identical over 8 bases. Germline V gene data show CDR1 as SGDLS and CDR2 as YYNGEE. With 0 bases clipped from V and 2 bases from J, the junction kept 4 bases outside the gene matches. The CDR3 has 15 residues. The CDR3 DNA sequence: TGTGCCAGCAGCGTAGGAATTAGCGGGACCTACGAGCAGTACTTC. Its protein product is CASSVGISGTYEQYF.

V usage is TRBV5-1 and J usage is TRBJ2-7; 13 nucleotides match TRBD2. From germline, CDR1 is SGHRS and CDR2 YFSETQ. This CDR3 region has 14 residues. Trimming at V came to 5 bases and at J to 6 bases, leaving 5 bases not matched to a gene. CDR3 nucleotide sequence: TGCGCCAGCAGTACAGGACTAGCGGGAGTCGAGCAGTACTTC. Translating it yields CASSTGLAGVEQYF.

The gene calls are TRBV19 and TRBJ1-5; D gene unclear. Germline assignment: CDR1 LNHDA and CDR2 SQIVND (reference sequence). This CDR3 is 15 amino acids long. Trimming removed 0 bases at V and 2 bases at J, with 8 bases between. The CDR3 reads CASSIDGGGNQPQHF. CDR3 DNA sequence: TGTGCCAGTAGTATAGATGGCGGGGGCAATCAGCCCCAGCATTTT.

The rearrangement links TRBV11-2 to TRBJ1-4; the D is unclear. Trimming removed 2 bases at V and 5 bases at J, with 9 bases between. Germline assignment: CDR1 SGHAT and CDR2 FQNNGV. This CDR3 contains 14 residues. The DNA of the CDR3 is TGTGCCAGCAGCTTAAGGCCGTTCAATGAAAAACTGTTTTTT. Amino acids: CASSLRPFNEKLFF.

The chain employs TRBV3-1 (or the pseudogene TRBV3-2) and TRBJ1-4; D possibly corresponds to TRBD1 (5 bases). The CDR3 has 11 amino acids. With 5 bases removed from V and 8 bases from J, the gap between germline ends came to 6 bases. Germline assignment: CDR1 LGHDT and CDR2 YNNKEL (reference sequence). CDR3 sequence reads: CASSSGEKLFF. CDR3 sequence (DNA): TGTGCCAGCAGCTCAGGGGAAAAACTGTTTTTT.

The gene calls are TRBV4-1 and TRBJ1-3; D gene unclear. V was shortened by 1 base and J by 4 bases, with 14 bases between the two germline ends. The CDR3 has 16 amino acids. Germline values: CDR1 MGHRA, CDR2 YSYEKL. For the CDR3, the DNA is TGCGCCAGCAGCCAAGTATCAGCTGGACTAGGAAACACCATATATTTT. It encodes CASSQVSAGLGNTIYF.

The rearrangement uses TRBV14 and TRBJ2-5; no firm D call. Per germline, CDR1 SGHDN and CDR2 FVKESK. The CDR3 runs to 14 residues. V gave up 3 bases and J gave up 3 bases, with 11 bases separating them. CDR3 DNA: TGTGCCAGCAGCCATGTGGGTTCGAAAGAGACCCAGTACTTC. It encodes CASSHVGSKETQYF. The full variable domain, its missing parts supplied by reference TRBV14 and TRBJ2-5, is EAGVTQFPSHSVIEKGQTVTLRCDPISGHDNLYWYRRVMGKEIKFLLHFVKESKQDESGMPNNRFLAERTGGTYSTLKVQPAELEDSGVYFCASSHVGSKETQYFGPGTRLLVL.

The chain couples TRBV27 to TRBJ1-1, with D perhaps matching TRBD1 (5 bases). This CDR3 has 13 residues. V gave up 7 bases and J gave up 7 bases, with 16 bases separating them. Looked up from germline, CDR1 is MNHEY and CDR2 is SMNVEV (reference sequence). The CDR3 DNA sequence: TGTGCCAGCAATCGCCCCGGGGGTGGTGAAGCTTTCTTT. Its translation: CASNRPGGGEAFF.

This clone was observed a single time. The chain employs TRBV19 and TRBJ2-3, with TRBD2 matching over 10 bases. This CDR3 is built from 17 residues. CDR1 and CDR2 from the germline V gene are LNHDA and SQIVND (reference sequence). Trimming removed 10 bases from V and 2 bases from J; junction bases left unmatched: 15. The CDR3 here is CATSPLFSGGITDTQYF. The CDR3 DNA follows: TGTGCCACCTCTCCTCTATTTAGCGGGGGGATCACAGATACGCAGTATTTT.

The gene calls are TRBV5-6 and TRBJ1-1; no clear D gene. Germline CDR1 reads SGHDT; CDR2 reads YYEEEE. Deletions cut 4 bases from V and 3 bases from J, with 19 bases between. The CDR3 extends over 16 amino acids. CDR3 nucleotide sequence: TGTGCCAGCAGCCAATCTAGTAGGGCAAGGTACACTGAAGCTTTCTTT. Protein: CASSQSSRARYTEAFF.

J is TRBJ1-2 and V is TRBV19; no reliable D call. V was clipped by 5 bases and J by 2 bases, with 12 bases between them. Germline CDR1 reads LNHDA; CDR2 reads SQIVND (reference sequence). The CDR3 contains 14 residues. CDR3 nucleotides: TGTGCCAGTAGTCCACAACCACTCAACTATGGCTACACCTTC. It is translated as CASSPQPLNYGYTF. The full variable domain, its missing parts supplied by reference TRBV19 and TRBJ1-2, is DGGITQSPKYLFRKEGQNVTLSCEQNLNHDAMYWYRQDPGQGLRLIYYSQIVNDFQKGDIAEGYSVSREKKESFPLTVTSAQKNPTAFYLCASSPQPLNYGYTFGSGTRLTVV.

This clone appeared a single time. This chain's CDR3 is CASSLGRYNQPQHF. The CDR3 DNA reads TGTGCCAGCAGTTTAGGACGGTACAATCAGCCCCAGCATTTT. The rearrangement joins TRBV6-1 to TRBJ1-5, with D uncertain. Germline assignment: CDR1 MNHNS and CDR2 SASEGT. Trimming pared 5 bases from V and 3 bases from J, leaving 11 bases between. CDR3 size: 14 residues.

The chain has TRBV7-2 and TRBJ2-2; D is ambiguous. V was clipped by 0 bases and J by 3 bases, with 8 bases between them. Per germline, CDR1 SGHTA and CDR2 FQGNSA. CDR3 length equals 15 residues. In nucleotides, the CDR3 is TGTGCCAGCAGCTTAGCAGGGTCATACACCGGGGAGCTGTTTTTT. Translating it yields CASSLAGSYTGELFF.

The chain carries TRBV28 and TRBJ1-1; tentatively, D is TRBD1 (6 bases). Looked up from germline, CDR1 is MDHEN and CDR2 is SYDVKM. There are 15 residues in the CDR3. Trimming took 2 bases from V and 6 from J, leaving 16 bases between them. The CDR3 loop is CASSLDGTFSSEAFF. Written as DNA, the CDR3 is TGTGCCAGCAGTTTAGATGGGACATTCTCCTCTGAAGCTTTCTTT.

V is TRBV12-5 and J is TRBJ2-7; D is possibly TRBD2 (6 bases). The germline CDR1 and CDR2 sequences are LGHNT and FRNRAP. Trimming cost V 3 bases and J 0 bases, with 12 bases left between them. This CDR3 spans 15 amino acids. CDR3 sequence reads: CASGFQTGGSYEQYF. The DNA of the CDR3 is TGTGCTAGTGGTTTCCAGACCGGGGGCTCCTACGAGCAGTACTTC.

The gene calls are TRBV4-1 and TRBJ2-6; D may correspond to TRBD1 or TRBD2 (6 bases each). Trimming took 1 base from V and 3 from J, leaving 19 bases between them. The CDR3 runs to 19 residues. CDR1 is MGHRA and CDR2 is YSYEKL in the germline V gene. The CDR3 nucleotides read TGCGCCAGCAGCCAAGGAGGGGGGAGTTCTTGGGGTGGGGCCAACGTCCTGACTTTC. Translated, it gives CASSQGGGSSWGGANVLTF.